This entry concerns a single T cell receptor (beta chain). The data belong to a study of blood T cell repertoires in COVID-19. On the study more broadly: Italy, Spain and the United States were the sources of the convalescent and acute COVID-19 samples. The analysed material was cDNA or gDNA that came from T cells, B-cell-depleted T cells, or PBMCs.

CDR1 is SGHVS and CDR2 is FQNEAQ in the germline V gene. The V and J ends lost 2 bases and 2 bases respectively, with 7 bases between them. This CDR3 region has 14 residues. In the study's own analysis: Reference gene primer amplification in the assay estimated nucleated cell counts. Here immunoSEQ multiplex PCR was the method, and the copy in TCRdb shows in-frame clones only, minus some. That table gives V, J and clone size, and the DNA gave D and trimming. The sample carries roughly 230,000 clones, about 83% recorded once. The chain uses TRBV7-8 and TRBJ1-3, with D unresolved. The sequenced material came from peripheral blood. The clonotype originates from a man in his fifties with acute or convalescent COVID-19. The CDR3 DNA sequence: TGTGCCAGCAGCTTACGGGGAACTGGAAACACCATATATTTT. Its protein is CASSLRGTGNTIYF.